This entry is about one TCR beta chain. The TCRbeta library was prepared with unique molecular identifiers. MiXCR was run by TCRdb on the PCR reads, yielding one entry per CDR3 protein. The profile shows around 200,000 distinct CDR3 sequences, roughly 9.1% of them singletons. The V segment lost 4 bases and the J segment 5 bases; nucleotides outside the gene matches: 9. The CDR3 is 15 amino acids. Germline V gene sequence: CDR1 SGHRS, CDR2 YFSETQ. This entry is derived from a study of T-cell reconstitution after alpha-beta-depleted transplantation in children. V is TRBV5-1 and J is TRBJ2-7, with TRBD2 identical over 10 bases. The TCR was taken from a male patient aged 2 to 9 who had a stem cell transplant for acute myeloid leukemia, so the T cells may come from the graft donor. The starting material was PBMCs, mostly from graft donor cells, obtained 360 days after TCRalphabeta/CD19-depleted stem cell transplant. CDR3 DNA: TGCGCCAGCAGCGGGACCGGGACTAGCGCCAACGAGCAGTACTTC. Amino acids: CASSGTGTSANEQYF.